Included here is one T cell receptor beta chain sequence, with context. This clone's antigen is unknown. Base qualities are not recorded, but no much larger clone differs from it by a single base. The data are from a study of PD-1 blockade in mismatch repair-deficient tumors (dated by TCRdb to 2016 to 2017). Looking at the study overall: The trial enrolled some 90 consecutive patients with 11 to 12 mismatch repair-deficient cancer types between 2013 and 2016, all previously treated and progressing. Tumor-associated T cell clones in the peripheral blood of patients responding to PD-1 blockade were tracked using deep sequencing of TCR CDR3 regions.

Paper-wide results and their limitations: Of about 7 peptides, three triggered clonal expansion, producing over a hundred unique blood TCRs, of which about 7 were also present in tumor, and every positive peptide came from a frameshift mutation. Clones residing in the tumor, which were often undetectable in blood before treatment, expanded quickly after pembrolizumab and then contracted, generally before radiologic responses.

The germline V gene specifies SGHTA as CDR1 and FQGTGA as CDR2. CDR3 length: 17 amino acids, cysteine to phenylalanine. Solely the CDR3 DNA is kept, with 51 bases framed from the first base. Trimming takes 0 bases off V and 5 bases off J; junction bases not matched to a gene: 6. The receptor library was made with the immunoSEQ multiplex PCR assay. On the study's bioinformatics: Clones were defined as neoantigen-specific by significant expansion to the relevant peptide and no significant expansion to any other tested peptide. TCRdb re-hosts the immuneACCESS table, in-frame sequences only. Its copies lack some clones; in the studies checked, an unresolved V gene accounts for under half of them, and the cause for the rest is not known. V and J calls and clone size come straight from that table; D and trimming were deduced from the DNA. Counted in this sample were roughly 14,000 clones; roughly 86% of them appeared once. The top ten clonotypes cover under 5.5% of the sample.

The intended sense of this specimen's time point label: 10-day in vitro stimulation with candidate neoantigen peptide 6. Mismatch repair deficiency in every enrolled patient was established by polymerase chain reaction or immunohistochemistry. A few patients who responded to pembrolizumab therapy underwent TCR sequencing. Each of over five ELISpot-reactive candidate neoantigen peptides was used in a roughly ten-day in vitro stimulation prior to TCR sequencing. A control culture with no peptide was handled in the same way and served as the baseline for calculating clone fold changes. In the phase II trial, pembrolizumab PD-1 blockade was tested prospectively in advanced mismatch repair-deficient cancers, no matter which tissue of origin the cancers came from.

This TCR derives from an adult with mismatch repair-deficient cancer. This sample comprised cells cultured in vitro, obtained from a patient treated with pembrolizumab. The chain couples TRBV7-3 to TRBJ2-1, with 11 middle bases fitting TRBD2. In nucleotide form, the sequence is TGTGCCAGCAGCTTAACCCTAGCGGGAGGAATCCACAATGAGCAGTTCTTC. Its protein product is CASSLTLAGGIHNEQFF.